This T cell receptor (beta chain) was profiled in a study of T cells in Graves' hyperthyroidism and ophthalmopathy. The study, taken as a whole, reports: A model of 13 V-J features distinguished ophthalmopathy from stable hyperthyroidism.

Investigators excluded patients with uncontrolled infection, other autoimmune disease, pregnancy or lactation. Diagnoses were made from clinical symptoms, serum measures (thyroxine and TRAb), thyroid ultrasound and orbital computed tomography. The PBMCs were taken from around 10 ml of fresh peripheral blood. TCR beta CDR3 region amplification was performed from RNA transcripts. The HTBI primer set served for first-round RT-PCR of the TCR CDR3. TCRdb processed the multiplex PCR reads anew with MiXCR; each CDR3 protein has one entry. The sample has some 500,000 distinct CDR3 sequences; approximately 15% are singletons. With V trimmed by 2 bases and J by 4 bases, 8 bases remained unmatched. The CDR3 consists of 15 residues. Germline V gene data show CDR1 as MNHEY and CDR2 as SMNVEV (reference sequence). Notes on this clonotype: Its specificity is unknown.

The clonotype was recovered from a woman younger than 30 with Graves' hyperthyroidism. This chain uses TRBV27 with TRBJ2-7; 7 bases line up with TRBD2. The sequencing sample was made of blood. DNA for the CDR3: TGTGCCAGCAGTTTAAGGCTAGCGGAAGTGTACGAGCAGTACTTC. Translating gives CASSLRLAEVYEQYF.